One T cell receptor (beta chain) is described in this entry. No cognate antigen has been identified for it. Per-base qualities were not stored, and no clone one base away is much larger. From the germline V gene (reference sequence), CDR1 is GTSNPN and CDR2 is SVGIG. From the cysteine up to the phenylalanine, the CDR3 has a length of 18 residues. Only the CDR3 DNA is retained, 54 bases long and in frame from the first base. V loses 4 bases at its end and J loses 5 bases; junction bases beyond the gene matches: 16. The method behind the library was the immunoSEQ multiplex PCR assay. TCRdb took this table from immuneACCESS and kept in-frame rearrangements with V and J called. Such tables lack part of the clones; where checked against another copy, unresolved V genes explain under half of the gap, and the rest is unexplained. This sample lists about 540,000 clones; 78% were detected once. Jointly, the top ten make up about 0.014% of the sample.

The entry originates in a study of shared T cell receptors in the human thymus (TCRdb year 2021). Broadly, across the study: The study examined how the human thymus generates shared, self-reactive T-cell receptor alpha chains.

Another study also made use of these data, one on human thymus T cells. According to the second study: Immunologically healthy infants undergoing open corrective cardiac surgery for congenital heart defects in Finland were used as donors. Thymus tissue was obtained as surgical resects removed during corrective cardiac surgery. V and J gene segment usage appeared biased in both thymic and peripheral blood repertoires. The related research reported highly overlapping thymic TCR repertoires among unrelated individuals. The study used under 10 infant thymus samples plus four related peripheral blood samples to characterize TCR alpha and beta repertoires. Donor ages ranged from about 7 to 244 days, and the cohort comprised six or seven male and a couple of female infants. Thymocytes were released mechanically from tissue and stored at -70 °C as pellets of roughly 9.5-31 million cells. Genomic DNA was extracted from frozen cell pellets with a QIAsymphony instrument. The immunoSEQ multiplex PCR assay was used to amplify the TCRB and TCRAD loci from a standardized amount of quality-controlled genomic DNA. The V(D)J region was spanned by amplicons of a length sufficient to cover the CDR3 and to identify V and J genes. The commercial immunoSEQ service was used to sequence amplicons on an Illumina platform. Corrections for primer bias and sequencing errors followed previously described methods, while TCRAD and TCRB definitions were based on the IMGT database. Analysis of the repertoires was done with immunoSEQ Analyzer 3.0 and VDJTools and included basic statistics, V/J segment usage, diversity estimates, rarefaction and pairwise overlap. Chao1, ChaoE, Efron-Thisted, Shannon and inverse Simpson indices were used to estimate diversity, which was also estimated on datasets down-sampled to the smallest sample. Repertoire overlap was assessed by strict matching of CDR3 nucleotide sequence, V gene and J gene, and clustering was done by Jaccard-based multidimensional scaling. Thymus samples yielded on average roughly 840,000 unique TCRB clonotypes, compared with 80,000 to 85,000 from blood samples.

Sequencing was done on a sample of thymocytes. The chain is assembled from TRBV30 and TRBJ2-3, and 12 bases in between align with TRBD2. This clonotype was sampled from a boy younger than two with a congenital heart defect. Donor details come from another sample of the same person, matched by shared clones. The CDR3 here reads CAWTQGASSGRALDTQYF. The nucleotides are TGTGCCTGGACCCAAGGGGCCTCTAGCGGGAGGGCCCTAGATACGCAGTATTTT.